The rows below give T cell receptor beta chains drawn from one sample of a study of early T cells in non-severe SARS-CoV-2 infection. MiXCR, run by TCRdb on the 5' RACE reads, gives a single entry per CDR3 protein. Among tens of thousands of distinct CDR3 sequences listed, less than 9.5% were seen once. The sequenced sample was whole blood. The receptors were sampled from an adult who was a healthcare worker with PCR-confirmed SARS-CoV-2 infection or an uninfected control (not recorded which). The CDR3 runs from the conserved cysteine through the conserved F or W. The D gene is left open where the match is weak. Clone sizes are given selectively: once, few, many, or a class where the clone is expanded.

clone_size,d_call,j_call,v_call,cdr3_nt,cdr3_aa
many,NA,TRBJ1-2,TRBV19,TGTGCCAGTACTACGGGGGCGCGGTCGTATGGCTACACCTTC,CASTTGARSYGYTF
NA,NA,TRBJ2-1,TRBV4-1,TGCGCCAGCAGCCAACTAGGTGAGCAGTTCTTC,CASSQLGEQFF
NA,NA,TRBJ2-5,TRBV7-2,TGTGCCAGCAGCTTAGTTCAGGGAGGAGAGACCCAGTACTTC,CASSLVQGGETQYF
many,NA,TRBJ2-5,TRBV2,TGTGCCAGCATGGGGTACTTCCAAGAGACCCAGTACTTC,CASMGYFQETQYF
NA,TRBD1,TRBJ2-1,TRBV27,TGTGCCAGCAGTAGCCTCAGGGGGCTCCACAATGAGCAGTTCTTC,CASSSLRGLHNEQFF
many,NA,TRBJ2-1,TRBV3-1,TGTGCCAGCAGCCAAGAATGGGCGGAGCAGTTCTTC,CASSQEWAEQFF
NA,NA,TRBJ1-5,TRBV21-1,TGTGCCAGCAGCAAAGCGTGGCCAGGGAGAAGCAATCAGCCCCAGCATTTT,CASSKAWPGRSNQPQHF
many,TRBD2,TRBJ2-3,TRBV7-2,TGTGCCAGCAGCCGAACCCTAGCGGGAGGGGCAGATACGCAGTATTTT,CASSRTLAGGADTQYF
few,TRBD2,TRBJ2-3,TRBV28,TGTGCCAGCAGTTCCCAGCGGGAGGGGGGCACAGATACGCAGTATTTT,CASSSQREGGTDTQYF
many,NA,TRBJ1-1,TRBV2,TGTGCCAGCAGTCCCGCCCCCTATGGAGAAGCTTTCTTT,CASSPAPYGEAFF
many,NA,TRBJ2-5,TRBV20-1,TGCAGTGCTAGATTCCCGAACGGGGAGACCCAGTACTTC,CSARFPNGETQYF
many,TRBD2,TRBJ2-1,TRBV7-7,TGTGCCAGCAGCTTACTAGCGGGTGCTGGGAATGAGCAGTTCTTC,CASSLLAGAGNEQFF
many,TRBD1,TRBJ2-1,TRBV15,TGTGCCACCAGCAGGGACAGGGGGGGTGTTGAGCAGTTCTTC,CATSRDRGGVEQFF
many,NA,TRBJ2-1,TRBV7-3,TGTGCCAGCAGCTTACACAGCACCTCCTACAATGAGCAGTTCTTC,CASSLHSTSYNEQFF
NA,NA,TRBJ2-3,TRBV27,TGTGCCAGCAGTTACCCGGACTGGCGCACAGATACGCAGTATTTT,CASSYPDWRTDTQYF
NA,TRBD2,TRBJ2-1,TRBV29-1,TGCAGCGTTGAAGATAGCGGGAGTTTCTACAATGAGCAGTTCTTC,CSVEDSGSFYNEQFF
few,NA,TRBJ1-2,TRBV5-4,TGTGCCAGCAGCTTGGAGGTCAGGATGCTTGATGGCTACACCTTC,CASSLEVRMLDGYTF
NA,TRBD2,TRBJ2-2,TRBV29-1,TGCAGCGTCAGATGGTCTAGCGGGAGCACCGGGGAGCTGTTTTTT,CSVRWSSGSTGELFF
NA,NA,TRBJ2-3,TRBV14,TGTGCCAGCAGCAAAGGCTCTTTATTCACAGATACGCAGTATTTT,CASSKGSLFTDTQYF
NA,NA,TRBJ2-2,TRBV2,TGTGCCAGCAGTTTCGGGCACGGGGGACACACCGGGGAGCTGTTTTTT,CASSFGHGGHTGELFF
NA,TRBD1,TRBJ2-7,TRBV10-3,TGTGCCATCAGTGGGCCGGGGACAGGGGGCGACGAGCAGTACTTC,CAISGPGTGGDEQYF
few,NA,TRBJ1-1,TRBV21-1,TGTGCCAGCAGCACGACCCGACAGGGCGGAACTGAAGCTTTCTTT,CASSTTRQGGTEAFF
NA,NA,TRBJ2-1,TRBV9,TGTGCCAGCAGCGTAGTGGCGGGTCCCTACAATGAGCAGTTCTTC,CASSVVAGPYNEQFF
few,NA,TRBJ2-2,TRBV5-6,TGTGCCAGCAGCCGCGGACTAAACACCGGGGAGCTGTTTTTT,CASSRGLNTGELFF
many,NA,TRBJ2-7,TRBV20-1,TGCAGTGCCAACCTGGGAGGGGGCCGATACGAGCAGTACTTC,CSANLGGGRYEQYF
few,TRBD1,TRBJ2-7,TRBV20-1,TGCAGTGCTGGCCGACAGGGTAGCTCCTACGAGCAGTACTTC,CSAGRQGSSYEQYF
many,TRBD2,TRBJ2-7,TRBV27,TGTGCCAGCAGTACTAGCGGGAGGCTTGACGAGCAGTACTTC,CASSTSGRLDEQYF
many,TRBD2,TRBJ2-3,TRBV29-1,TGCAGCGTTGCGGAACTAGCGGGAAGAGACACAGATACGCAGTATTTT,CSVAELAGRDTDTQYF
NA,TRBD2,TRBJ2-1,TRBV11-3,TGTGCCAGCAGCTTGTGGACTAGCGGGAGGGCGAGCGAGCAGTTCTTC,CASSLWTSGRASEQFF
many,NA,TRBJ1-2,TRBV18,TGTGCCAGCTCACCGGCCAGAGGGGACTATGGCTACACCTTC,CASSPARGDYGYTF
many,TRBD1,TRBJ2-2,TRBV5-1,TGCGCCAGCACCGTACAGGGGGCGAGGACCGGGGAGCTGTTTTTT,CASTVQGARTGELFF
NA,TRBD2,TRBJ2-5,TRBV5-1,TGCGCCAGCAGCTTTGGACTAGCGGGAGGGCAAGAGACCCAGTACTTC,CASSFGLAGGQETQYF
NA,TRBD2,TRBJ2-5,TRBV6-5,TGTGCCAGCAGCCTTTTACTAGCGGGAGGGCCTGAGACCCAGTACTTC,CASSLLLAGGPETQYF
few,NA,TRBJ2-7,TRBV6-6,TGTGCCAGCAGTTACTCGACTGCGACCTACGAGCAGTACTTC,CASSYSTATYEQYF
many,TRBD2,TRBJ2-5,TRBV7-9,TGTGCCAGCAGCCGGGGAGGGGAGACCCAGTACTTC,CASSRGGETQYF
NA,TRBD2,TRBJ2-5,TRBV12-3/TRBV12-4,TGTGCCAGCAGACCGGGACTAGCGGATGGAGAGACCCAGTACTTC,CASRPGLADGETQYF
NA,TRBD1,TRBJ1-1,TRBV12-3/TRBV12-4,TGTGCCAGCACTCAGGGGGTGTCGAAAAAAGCTTTCTTT,CASTQGVSKKAFF
many,NA,TRBJ2-7,TRBV3-1,TGTGCCAGCAGCCAAGACCCCCCAGGGACTTTCTTCGAGCAGTACTTC,CASSQDPPGTFFEQYF
many,NA,TRBJ2-1,TRBV20-1,TGCAGTCTCTGGAAGGGGCACGATGAGCAGTTCTTC,CSLWKGHDEQFF
many,NA,TRBJ2-3,TRBV7-8,TGTGCCAGCAGCCAAGGTCGGGATACGCAGTATTTT,CASSQGRDTQYF
few,TRBD2,TRBJ2-3,TRBV18,TGTGCCAGCTCACCCGCTAGCGGGAAGATAGATACGCAGTATTTT,CASSPASGKIDTQYF
many,NA,TRBJ1-2,TRBV5-6,TGTGCCAGCAGCTCCGGGAACGGGGCTGGCTATGGCTACACCTTC,CASSSGNGAGYGYTF
few,NA,TRBJ1-1,TRBV6-5,TGTGCCAGCAGCCAAAGGACGAGGGGCACTGAAGCTTTCTTT,CASSQRTRGTEAFF
medium-sized,NA,TRBJ2-1,TRBV2,TGTGCCAGCAGTCCTTTCTTACAGGGTAAGGGGTATGAGCAGTTCTTC,CASSPFLQGKGYEQFF
many,TRBD1,TRBJ1-4,TRBV12-3/TRBV12-4,TGTGCCAGCAGTGCCGACAGGGCTGACGAAAAACTGTTTTTT,CASSADRADEKLFF
NA,NA,TRBJ2-7,TRBV2,TGTGCCAGCAGTGGGTCGTACGAGCAGTACTTC,CASSGSYEQYF
NA,TRBD2,TRBJ2-5,TRBV18,TGTGCCAGCTCAAGGACTAGCGGTGTCCAAGAGACCCAGTACTTC,CASSRTSGVQETQYF
NA,TRBD2,TRBJ2-1,TRBV20-1,TGCAGTGCCGCCTCCGGGACTAGGCTTGGCAATGAGCAGTTCTTC,CSAASGTRLGNEQFF
NA,TRBD2,TRBJ2-1,TRBV5-1,TGCGCCAGCAGCAAATATAGCGGGAGGAATCTCAATGAGCAGTTCTTC,CASSKYSGRNLNEQFF
many,NA,TRBJ2-1,TRBV12-3/TRBV12-4,TGTGCCAGCGCGGGACTCTCGTACAATGAGCAGTTCTTC,CASAGLSYNEQFF
many,NA,TRBJ2-3,TRBV7-9,TGTGCCAGCAGCTTTGGCACAGATACGCAGTATTTT,CASSFGTDTQYF